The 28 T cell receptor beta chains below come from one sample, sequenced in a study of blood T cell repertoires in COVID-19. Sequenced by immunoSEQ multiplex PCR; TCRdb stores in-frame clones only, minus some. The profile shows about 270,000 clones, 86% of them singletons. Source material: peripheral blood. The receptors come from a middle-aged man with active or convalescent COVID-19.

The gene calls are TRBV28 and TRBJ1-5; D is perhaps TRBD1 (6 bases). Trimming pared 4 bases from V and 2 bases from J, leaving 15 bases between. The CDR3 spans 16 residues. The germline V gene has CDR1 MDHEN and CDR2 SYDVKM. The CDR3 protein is CASSSLTGFGNQPQHF. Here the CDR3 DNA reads TGTGCCAGCAGTTCCCTGACAGGTTTTGGCAATCAGCCCCAGCATTTT.

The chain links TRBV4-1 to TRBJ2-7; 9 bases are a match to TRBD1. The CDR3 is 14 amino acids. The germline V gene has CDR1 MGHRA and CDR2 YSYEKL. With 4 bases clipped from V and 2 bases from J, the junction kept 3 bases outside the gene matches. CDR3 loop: CASSPGQGTYEQYF. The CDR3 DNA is TGCGCCAGCAGCCCAGGACAGGGGACCTACGAGCAGTACTTC.

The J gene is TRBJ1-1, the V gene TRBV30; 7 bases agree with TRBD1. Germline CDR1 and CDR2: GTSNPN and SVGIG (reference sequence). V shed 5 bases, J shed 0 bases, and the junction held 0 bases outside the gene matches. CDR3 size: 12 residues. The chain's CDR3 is CAWDRVNTEAFF. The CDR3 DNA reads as TGTGCCTGGGACAGGGTGAACACTGAAGCTTTCTTT.

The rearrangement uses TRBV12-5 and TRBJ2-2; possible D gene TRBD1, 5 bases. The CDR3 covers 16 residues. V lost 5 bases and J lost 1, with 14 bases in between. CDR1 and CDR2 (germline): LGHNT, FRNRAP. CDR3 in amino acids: CASGLQGLVNTGELFF. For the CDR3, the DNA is TGTGCTAGTGGTCTTCAGGGTTTAGTGAACACCGGGGAGCTGTTTTTT.

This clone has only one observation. CDR3 residues: CATSRDLGRNEQFF. The CDR3 DNA follows: TGTGCCACCAGCAGAGACTTAGGGAGGAATGAGCAGTTCTTC. The chain employs TRBV15 and TRBJ2-1, with D tentatively TRBD2 (6 bases). Trimming shortened V by 0 bases and J by 7 bases, and 10 bases separated the two germline ends. Germline V gene sequence: CDR1 LNHNV, CDR2 YYDKDF (reference sequence). The CDR3 is 14 residues long.

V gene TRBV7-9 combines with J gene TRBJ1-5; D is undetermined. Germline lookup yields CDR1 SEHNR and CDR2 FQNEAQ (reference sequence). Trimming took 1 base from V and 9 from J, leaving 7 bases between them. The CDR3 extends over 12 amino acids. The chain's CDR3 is CASSLGGPPQHF. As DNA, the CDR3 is TGTGCCAGCAGCTTAGGCGGGCCGCCCCAGCATTTT.

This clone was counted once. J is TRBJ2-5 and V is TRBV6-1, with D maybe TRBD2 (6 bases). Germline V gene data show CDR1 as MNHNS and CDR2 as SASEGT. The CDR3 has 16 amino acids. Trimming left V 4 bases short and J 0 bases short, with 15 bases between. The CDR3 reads CASSVSGTYNQETQYF. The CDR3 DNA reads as TGTGCCAGCAGTGTTTCCGGGACTTACAACCAAGAGACCCAGTACTTC.

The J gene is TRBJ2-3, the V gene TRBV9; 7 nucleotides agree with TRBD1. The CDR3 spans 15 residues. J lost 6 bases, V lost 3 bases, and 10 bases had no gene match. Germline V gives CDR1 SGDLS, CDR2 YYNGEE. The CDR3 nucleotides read TGTGCCAGCAGCGGACAGGGCGGTGGTTTCGATACGCAGTATTTT. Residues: CASSGQGGGFDTQYF.

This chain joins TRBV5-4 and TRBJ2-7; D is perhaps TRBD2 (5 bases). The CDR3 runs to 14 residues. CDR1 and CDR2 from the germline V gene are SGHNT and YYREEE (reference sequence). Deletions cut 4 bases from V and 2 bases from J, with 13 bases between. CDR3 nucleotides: TGTGCCAGCAGCGATCGGGAAATGGCCTACGAGCAGTACTTC. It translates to CASSDREMAYEQYF.

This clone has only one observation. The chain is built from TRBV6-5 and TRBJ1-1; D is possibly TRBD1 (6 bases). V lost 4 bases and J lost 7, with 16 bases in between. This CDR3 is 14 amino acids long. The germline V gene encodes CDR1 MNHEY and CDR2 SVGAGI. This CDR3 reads CASSFSGGGVEAFF. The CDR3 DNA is TGTGCCAGCAGTTTCAGCGGCGGGGGCGTTGAAGCTTTCTTT.

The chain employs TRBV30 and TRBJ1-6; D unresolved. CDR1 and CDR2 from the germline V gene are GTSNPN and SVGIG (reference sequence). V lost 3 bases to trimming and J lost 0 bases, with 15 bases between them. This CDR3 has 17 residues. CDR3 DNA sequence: TGTGCCTGGAGCCCCGAGGGCCTTACCTCCTATAATTCACCCCTCCACTTT. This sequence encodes CAWSPEGLTSYNSPLHF.

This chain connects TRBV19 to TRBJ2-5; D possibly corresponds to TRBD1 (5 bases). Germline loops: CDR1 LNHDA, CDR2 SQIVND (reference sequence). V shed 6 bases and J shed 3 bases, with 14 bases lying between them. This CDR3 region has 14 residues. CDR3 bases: TGTGCCAGTAGCGACACAGGAGTGGAAGAGACCCAGTACTTC. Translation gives CASSDTGVEETQYF.

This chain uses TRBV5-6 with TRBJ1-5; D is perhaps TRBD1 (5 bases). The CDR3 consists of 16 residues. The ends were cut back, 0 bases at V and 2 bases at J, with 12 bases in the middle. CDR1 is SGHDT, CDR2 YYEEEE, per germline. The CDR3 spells CASSLVGGRGNQPQHF. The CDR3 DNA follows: TGTGCCAGCAGCTTGGTCGGGGGAAGGGGCAATCAGCCCCAGCATTTT.

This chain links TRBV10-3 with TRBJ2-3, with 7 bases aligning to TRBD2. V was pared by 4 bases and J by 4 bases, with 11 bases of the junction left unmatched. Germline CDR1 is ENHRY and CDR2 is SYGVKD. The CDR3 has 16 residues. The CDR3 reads CAISGLAEIGSDTQYF. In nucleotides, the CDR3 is TGTGCCATCAGTGGACTAGCCGAAATAGGTTCAGATACGCAGTATTTT.

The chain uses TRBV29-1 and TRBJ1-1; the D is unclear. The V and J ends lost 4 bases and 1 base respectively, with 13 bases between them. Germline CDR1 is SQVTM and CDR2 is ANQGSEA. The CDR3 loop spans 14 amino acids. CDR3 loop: CSVAHPGQNTEAFF. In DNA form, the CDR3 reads TGCAGCGTTGCCCATCCGGGTCAGAACACTGAAGCTTTCTTT.

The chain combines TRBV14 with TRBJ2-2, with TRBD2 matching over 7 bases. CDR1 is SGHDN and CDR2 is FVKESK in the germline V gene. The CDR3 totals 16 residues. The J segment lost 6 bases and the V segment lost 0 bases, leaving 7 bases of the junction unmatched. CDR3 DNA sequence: TGTGCCAGCAGCCAAGAGCTAGCGGCTTGGGCCGGGGAGCTGTTTTTT. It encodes CASSQELAAWAGELFF.

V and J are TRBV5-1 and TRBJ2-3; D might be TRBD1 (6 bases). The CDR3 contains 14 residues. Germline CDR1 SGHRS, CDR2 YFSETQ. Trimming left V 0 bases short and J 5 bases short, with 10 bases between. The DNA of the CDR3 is TGCGCCAGCAGCTTGGGACAGGTTGAAGATACGCAGTATTTT. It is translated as CASSLGQVEDTQYF.

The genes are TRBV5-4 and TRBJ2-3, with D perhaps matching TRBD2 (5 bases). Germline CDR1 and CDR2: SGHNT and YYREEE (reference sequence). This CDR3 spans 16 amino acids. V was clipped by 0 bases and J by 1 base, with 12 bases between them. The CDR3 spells CASSLGTGKGTDTQYF. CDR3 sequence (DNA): TGTGCCAGCAGCTTGGGGACGGGGAAGGGCACAGATACGCAGTATTTT.

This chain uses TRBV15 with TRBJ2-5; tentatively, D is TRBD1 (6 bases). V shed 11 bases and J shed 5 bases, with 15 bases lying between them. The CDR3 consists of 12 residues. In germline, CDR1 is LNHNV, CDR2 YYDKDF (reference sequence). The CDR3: CAVAQGPETQYF. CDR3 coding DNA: TGTGCCGTCGCACAGGGCCCGGAGACCCAGTACTTC.

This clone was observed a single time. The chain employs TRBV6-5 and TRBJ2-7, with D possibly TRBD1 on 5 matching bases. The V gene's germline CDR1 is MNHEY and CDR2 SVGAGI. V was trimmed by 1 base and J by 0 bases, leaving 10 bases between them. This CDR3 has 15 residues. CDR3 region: CASSYFSTGSYEQYF. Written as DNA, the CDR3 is TGTGCCAGCAGTTACTTTAGTACAGGCTCCTACGAGCAGTACTTC.

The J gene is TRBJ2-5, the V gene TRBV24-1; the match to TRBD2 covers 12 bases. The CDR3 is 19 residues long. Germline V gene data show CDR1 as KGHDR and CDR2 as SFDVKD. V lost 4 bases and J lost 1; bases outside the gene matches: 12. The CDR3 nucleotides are TGTGCCACCAGTGAAAACCCTAGCGGGGGGGCCTCAGCCCAAGAGACCCAGTACTTC. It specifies CATSENPSGGASAQETQYF.

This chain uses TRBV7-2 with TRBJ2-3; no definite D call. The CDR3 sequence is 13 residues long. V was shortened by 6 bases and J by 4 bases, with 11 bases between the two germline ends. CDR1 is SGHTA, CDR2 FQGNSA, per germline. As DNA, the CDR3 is TGTGCCAGCAGTCCATCCTCGGCAGATACGCAGTATTTT. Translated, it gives CASSPSSADTQYF.

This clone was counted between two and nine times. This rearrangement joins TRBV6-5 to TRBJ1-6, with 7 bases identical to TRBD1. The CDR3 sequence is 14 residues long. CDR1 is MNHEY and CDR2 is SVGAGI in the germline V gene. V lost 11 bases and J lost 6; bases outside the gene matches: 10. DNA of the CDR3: TGTGCCGTCGTCCAGGGACAGCCTAATTCACCCCTCCACTTT. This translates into CAVVQGQPNSPLHF.

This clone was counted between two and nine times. This CDR3 is CASSLAQRRGPETQYF. The CDR3 DNA reads as TGTGCCAGCAGCTTAGCCCAACGCCGTGGGCCGGAGACCCAGTACTTC. This chain joins TRBV11-2 and TRBJ2-5; D is unresolved. V gave up 1 base and J gave up 5 bases, with 17 bases separating them. Germline lookup yields CDR1 SGHAT and CDR2 FQNNGV. The CDR3 extends over 16 amino acids. Full variable domain (rest looked up from reference TRBV11-2 and TRBJ2-5): EAGVAQSPRYKIIEKRQSVAFWCNPISGHATLYWYQQILGQGPKLLIQFQNNGVVDDSQLPKDRFSAERLKGVDSTLKIQPAKLEDSAVYLCASSLAQRRGPETQYFGPGTRLLVL.

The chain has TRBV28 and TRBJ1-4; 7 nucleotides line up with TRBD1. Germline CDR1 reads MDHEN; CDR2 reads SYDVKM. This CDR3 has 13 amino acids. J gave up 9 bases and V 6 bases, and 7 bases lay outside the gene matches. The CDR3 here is CASSDRDEQKLFF. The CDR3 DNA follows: TGTGCCAGCAGCGACAGGGATGAGCAAAAACTGTTTTTT.

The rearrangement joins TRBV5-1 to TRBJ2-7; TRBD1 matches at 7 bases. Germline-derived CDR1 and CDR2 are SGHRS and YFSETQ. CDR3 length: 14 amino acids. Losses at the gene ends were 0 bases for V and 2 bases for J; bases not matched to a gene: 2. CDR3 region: CASSLGDSAYEQYF. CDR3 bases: TGCGCCAGCAGCTTGGGGGACAGTGCCTACGAGCAGTACTTC.

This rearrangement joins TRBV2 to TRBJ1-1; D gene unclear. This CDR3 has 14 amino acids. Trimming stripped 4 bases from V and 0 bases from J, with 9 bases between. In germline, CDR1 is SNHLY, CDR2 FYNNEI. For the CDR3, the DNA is TGTGCCAGCAGTGCCACAGTTATGAACACTGAAGCTTTCTTT. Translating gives CASSATVMNTEAFF.

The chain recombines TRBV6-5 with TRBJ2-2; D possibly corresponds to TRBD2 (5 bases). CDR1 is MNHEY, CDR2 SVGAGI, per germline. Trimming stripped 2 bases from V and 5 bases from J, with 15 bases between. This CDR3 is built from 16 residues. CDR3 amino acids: CASSYPHGVGTGELFF. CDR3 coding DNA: TGTGCCAGCAGTTACCCCCACGGGGTGGGAACCGGGGAGCTGTTTTTT.